The rows below give T cell receptor beta chains drawn from one sample of a study of blood T cell repertoires in COVID-19. Some clones are missing from TCRdb's copy, which holds only in-frame ones; the method was immunoSEQ multiplex PCR. Of about 240,000 clones listed, more than 80% are singletons. Input material: peripheral blood. These receptors originate from a human donor in a cohort sampled during active COVID-19. CDR3s include the opening cysteine and the closing phenylalanine or tryptophan. A D gene is named only where the DNA matches it firmly.

V gene,D gene,J gene,CDR3 protein
TRBV27,NA,TRBJ2-1,CAIGNNEQFF
TRBV19,TRBD1,TRBJ1-2,CASSIDYLGQDLYGYTF
TRBV27,NA,TRBJ1-6,CASSLGESYNSPLHF
TRBV29-1,TRBD1,TRBJ2-7,CSVDRRQGSSYEQYF
TRBV6-5,TRBD2,TRBJ2-7,CATFGASGSYEQYF
TRBV12-3/TRBV12-4,NA,TRBJ2-2,CASRRANTGELFF
TRBV29-1,NA,TRBJ2-4,CSVDQWGDQAKNIQYF
TRBV6-5,TRBD1,TRBJ2-1,CASSYRQGASNEQFF
TRBV19,TRBD1,TRBJ2-5,CASSTTGTGRRETQYF
TRBV6-5,NA,TRBJ1-5,CASNRRGGGQPQHF
TRBV3-1/TRBV3-2,TRBD2,TRBJ2-5,CASSQDPAGGRETQYF
TRBV5-4,TRBD2,TRBJ2-7,CASSPAGAGESYEQYF
TRBV28,NA,TRBJ1-5,CASSFFLYRAGQPQHF
TRBV19,TRBD1,TRBJ2-5,CASSKGTALQETQYF
TRBV19,TRBD2,TRBJ2-2,CASSSWTSGISGELFF
TRBV24-1,TRBD2,TRBJ2-7,CATSDPVKAGTYEQYF
TRBV27,TRBD2,TRBJ2-1,CASSLRLAGGHNEQFF
TRBV7-9,TRBD1,TRBJ2-6,CASSFRTGRAGANVLTF
TRBV5-5,NA,TRBJ1-2,CASSRSTRQDYGYTF
TRBV27,NA,TRBJ1-6,CASSYLYSQDTYNSPLHF
TRBV10-3,TRBD1,TRBJ1-4,CAIRATGLNEKLFF
TRBV11-2,TRBD2,TRBJ2-5,CASSGGSSGGPSTQYF
TRBV15,TRBD1,TRBJ2-5,CATSRDFLDREETQYF
TRBV2,TRBD1,TRBJ1-4,CASGDRVHEKLFF
TRBV7-2,NA,TRBJ1-1,CASRDPGHLNTEAFF
TRBV3-1/TRBV3-2,NA,TRBJ2-2,CASSLIGDTGELFF
TRBV28,TRBD1,TRBJ1-6,CASSIDRGRIGSPLHF
TRBV7-8,NA,TRBJ2-5,CASSFGLLGGPGETQYF
TRBV4-1,TRBD1,TRBJ2-5,CASSLGTAPYQETQYF
TRBV7-9,NA,TRBJ1-6,CASSSGQNSPLHF
TRBV6-5,NA,TRBJ2-7,CASRPRDILWQYF
TRBV11-2,NA,TRBJ1-6,CASSWGVGAVNSPLHF
TRBV3-1/TRBV3-2,NA,TRBJ1-6,CASSQEGLQGSDSPLHF
TRBV5-4,NA,TRBJ2-2,CASSLDQANTGELFF
TRBV4-1,TRBD1,TRBJ1-6,CASSHPTGASPLHF
TRBV5-1,TRBD2,TRBJ2-3,CASSELAGHTDTQYF
TRBV6-5,TRBD1,TRBJ2-3,CASSRTGESTDTQYF
TRBV6-5,TRBD1,TRBJ1-2,CASSLRDRAHGYTF
TRBV2,TRBD2,TRBJ2-1,CASSPGGRRVFF
TRBV7-9,NA,TRBJ2-7,CASSVTGASGIDEQYF